These T cell receptor beta chains were read from a single sample in a study of blood T cell repertoires in COVID-19. The protocol was immunoSEQ multiplex PCR, while the TCRdb copy is restricted to in-frame clones and leaves out a portion. The data show roughly 290,000 clones, 80% to 95% seen once. The sequenced sample consisted of peripheral blood. Every receptor here comes from a woman aged 30 to 39 with COVID-19, enrolled during active disease. CDR3s include the opening cysteine and the closing phenylalanine or tryptophan. The order of the fields is J gene, D gene, V gene, CDR3 length, CDR3 DNA, CDR3 protein. A D gene is named only where the DNA matches it firmly.

TRBJ2-1 . TRBV10-1 17 TGCGCCAGCAGCCCTACTTGGCTAGCCCCTACCTACAATGAGCAGTTCTTC CASSPTWLAPTYNEQFF
TRBJ2-7 TRBD1 TRBV5-1 14 TGCGCCAGTTCCGGGACAGGGAAGACCTACGAGCAGTACTTC CASSGTGKTYEQYF
TRBJ1-4 . TRBV4-1 16 TGCGCCAGCAGCCAAAAGGCGGGGGGCTTAGGTGAAAAACTGTTTTTT CASSQKAGGLGEKLFF
TRBJ2-7 TRBD1 TRBV28 14 TGTGCCAGCAGCCCTGGACAGGGCACCTTTGAGCAGTACTTC CASSPGQGTFEQYF
TRBJ1-2 . TRBV19 13 TGTGCCAGCTCTCTAACAGGGCAGGGTGGCTACACCTTC CASSLTGQGGYTF
TRBJ2-2 . TRBV6-5 14 TGTGCCAGCAAGGGGCAGGCAAACACCGGGGAGCTGTTTTTT CASKGQANTGELFF
TRBJ1-2 TRBD1 TRBV6-5 16 TGTGCCAGCAGTTACTCGGTTCGGACAGGGGACCATGGCTACACCTTC CASSYSVRTGDHGYTF
TRBJ1-4 . TRBV2 14 TGTGCCAGCACCGCACAGGGAACTAATGAAAAACTGTTTTTT CASTAQGTNEKLFF
TRBJ2-5 . TRBV28 13 TGTGCCAGCAGTTTAAGAGGGCGGGAGACCCAGTACTTC CASSLRGRETQYF
TRBJ2-3 TRBD1 TRBV6-5 15 TGTGCCAGCAGCCCGCCGGGGACAGGTCGGGAGACGCAGTATTTT CASSPPGTGRETQYF
TRBJ1-2 . TRBV6-5 13 TGTGCCAGCAGTTCGACAGTTCGTCTGGGCTACACCTTC CASSSTVRLGYTF
TRBJ2-7 . TRBV6-6 14 TGTGCCAGCAGTTACAGGGCAGGGTGGGACGAGCAGTACTTC CASSYRAGWDEQYF
TRBJ2-3 . TRBV7-9 13 TGTGCCAGCAGCTTAGAGGCGGCAGATACGCAGTATTTT CASSLEAADTQYF
TRBJ1-1 . TRBV19 13 TGTGCCAGTAGTACCATAGCGAACACTGAAGCTTTCTTT CASSTIANTEAFF
TRBJ1-2 . TRBV30 12 TGTGCCGGGCAGGGAAGGAGCTATGGCTACACCTTC CAGQGRSYGYTF
TRBJ2-1 . TRBV6-5 12 TGTGCCAGCAGCGACACTGACAGGGAGCAGTTCTTC CASSDTDREQFF
TRBJ1-3 . TRBV5-1 15 TGCGCCAGCAGCTTGAACACAGGCGCCGGAAACACCATATATTTT CASSLNTGAGNTIYF
TRBJ2-7 . TRBV28 15 TGTGCCAGCAGTTTAGGAAGGACAGCGTCCTACGAGCAGTACTTC CASSLGRTASYEQYF
TRBJ2-7 TRBD2 TRBV7-2 17 TGTGCCAGCAGCTTAGCCCGGACTAGCGGGAGGCCCCACGAGCAGTACTTC CASSLARTSGRPHEQYF
TRBJ1-1 . TRBV28 13 TGTGCCAGCACTATGCTACTCAGTGGGCCAGCTTTCTTT CASTMLLSGPAFF
TRBJ2-5 . TRBV6-5 14 TGTGCCAGCAGTCCCGCAGACCGGGAGGAGACCCAGTACTTC CASSPADREETQYF
TRBJ1-1 . TRBV19 15 TGTGCCAGTAGTCTCCCCGGGACAATGAACACTGAAGCTTTCTTT CASSLPGTMNTEAFF
TRBJ1-4 . TRBV5-4 16 TGTGCCAGCAGCTTGACAGGCGCCGGCACTAATGAAAAACTGTTTTTT CASSLTGAGTNEKLFF
TRBJ2-7 TRBD2 TRBV6-5 15 TGTGCCAGCAGTTACGGGCTAGCGGGGTCCTACGAGCAGTACTTC CASSYGLAGSYEQYF
TRBJ2-7 TRBD1 TRBV30 13 TGTGCCTGGAAACCGGGACAGGACTACGAGCAGTACTTC CAWKPGQDYEQYF
TRBJ1-2 . TRBV30 14 TGTGCCTGGAGTGTTGGCCGGGTTTCTTCGGGCTACACCTTC CAWSVGRVSSGYTF
TRBJ1-4 . TRBV30 16 TGTGCCTGGATGGAGGGGCGGTGGGCAACTAATGAAAAACTGTTTTTT CAWMEGRWATNEKLFF